The present T cell receptor beta chain was sequenced within a study of shared clonotypes between healthy human individuals. General study results and limits: Compared with memory subsets, naive subsets generally had larger estimated richness.

As concerns this clone: Its target is unknown.

The table came from immunoSEQ multiplex PCR; TCRdb's copy has only in-frame clones and leaves some out. The table records about 2.4 million clones, 93% of them present only once. This clonotype originated in a man aged 18 to 29 in good health. Some clones in this sample may be carry-over from other donors' samples. The sample consisted of naive CD4+ T cells from PBMCs. Documented subset: CD45RA+ positively selected.

The CDR3 DNA is TGTGCCAGCAGTGAGCCACAGGGGGCGGATGAAAAACTGTTTTTT. Translation: CASSEPQGADEKLFF. The gene calls are TRBV25-1 and TRBJ1-4, with 9 nucleotides matching TRBD1. The germline gives CDR1 MGHDK, CDR2 SYGVNS. The CDR3 has 15 amino acids. The V and J ends lost 3 bases and 6 bases, in that order; junction bases with no gene match: 5.